This T cell receptor (beta chain) was sequenced during a study of T-cell reconstitution after alpha-beta-depleted transplantation in children. This CDR3 has 17 residues. The ends lost 3 bases at V and 1 base at J; junction bases unmatched: 7. Germline V CDR1 and CDR2: MGHDK, SYGVNS. This clonotype was recorded at least ten times. Library preparation (for TCRbeta) was performed with unique molecular identifiers. Each CDR3 protein gets one entry after TCRdb re-called the PCR reads with MiXCR. Of roughly 500,000 distinct CDR3 sequences in the sample, roughly an eighth are singletons; the top ten hold roughly 5.4%.

The sample was PBMCs from the stem cell graft donor, taken from the stem cell graft. The sequence was obtained from a human donor who donated a stem cell graft to a child with combined immunodeficiency. This chain links TRBV25-1 with TRBJ2-2; 8 positions match TRBD2. The CDR3 DNA reads TGTGCCAGCAGTGATAGCCGGACTAGCCTGAACACCGGGGAGCTGTTTTTT. This translates into CASSDSRTSLNTGELFF. The variable domain in full, completed from reference TRBV25-1 and TRBJ2-2, reads EADIYQTPRYLVIGTGKKITLECSQTMGHDKMYWYQQDPGMELHLIHYSYGVNSTEKGDLSSESTVSRIRTEHFPLTLESARPSHTSQYLCASSDSRTSLNTGELFFGEGSRLTVL.